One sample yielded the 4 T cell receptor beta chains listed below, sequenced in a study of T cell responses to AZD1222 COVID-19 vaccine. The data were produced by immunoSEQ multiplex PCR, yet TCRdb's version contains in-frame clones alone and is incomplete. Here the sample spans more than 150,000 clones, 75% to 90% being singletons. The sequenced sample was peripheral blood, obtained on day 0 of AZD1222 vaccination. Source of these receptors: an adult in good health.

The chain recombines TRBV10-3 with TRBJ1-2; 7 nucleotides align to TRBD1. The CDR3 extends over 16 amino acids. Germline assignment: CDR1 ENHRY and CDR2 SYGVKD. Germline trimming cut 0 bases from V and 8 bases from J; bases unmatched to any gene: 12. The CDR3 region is CAISESGGQAASGYTF. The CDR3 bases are TGTGCCATCAGTGAGTCGGGAGGACAGGCGGCCTCGGGCTACACCTTC.

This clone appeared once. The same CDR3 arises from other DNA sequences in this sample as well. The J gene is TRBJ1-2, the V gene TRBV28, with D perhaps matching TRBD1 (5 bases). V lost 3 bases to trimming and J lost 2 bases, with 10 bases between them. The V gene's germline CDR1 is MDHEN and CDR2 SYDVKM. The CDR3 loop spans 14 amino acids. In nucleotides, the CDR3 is TGTGCCAGCAGTTTGGCCGGGGCGAACTATGGCTACACCTTC. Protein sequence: CASSLAGANYGYTF.

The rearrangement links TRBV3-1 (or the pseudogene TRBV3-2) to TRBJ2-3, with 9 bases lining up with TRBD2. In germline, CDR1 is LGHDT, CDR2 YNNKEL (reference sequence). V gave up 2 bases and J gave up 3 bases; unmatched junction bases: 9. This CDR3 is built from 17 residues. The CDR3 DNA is TGTGCCAGCAGCCAACTGGCCCGCGGGGGGGCAACAGATACGCAGTATTTT. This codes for CASSQLARGGATDTQYF.

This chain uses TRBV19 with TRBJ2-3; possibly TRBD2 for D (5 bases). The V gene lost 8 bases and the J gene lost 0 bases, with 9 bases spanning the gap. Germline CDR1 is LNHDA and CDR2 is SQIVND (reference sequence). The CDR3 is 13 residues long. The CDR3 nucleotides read TGTGCCAGTGAGGGCACTAGCACAGATACGCAGTATTTT. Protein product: CASEGTSTDTQYF.